Sequencing of this T cell receptor beta chain was carried out in a study of technical replicates of blood from a few donors. Clones were read by immunoSEQ multiplex PCR, and TCRdb kept only the in-frame ones, dropping some. The sample consists of around 75,000 clones, 75% to 95% of them appearing once. With 4 bases clipped from V and 1 base from J, the junction kept 6 bases outside the gene matches. Germline values: CDR1 SGDLS, CDR2 YYNGEE. The CDR3 covers 15 residues. The source of this sequence is a human donor in good health. The sequencing sample was made of T cells isolated from PBMCs. The chain joins TRBV9 to TRBJ1-1; 8 bases map to TRBD1. Here the CDR3 DNA reads TGTGCCAGCAGCCCGAACAGGGGGGGGAACACTGAAGCTTTCTTT. Translation: CASSPNRGGNTEAFF.